This T cell receptor (beta chain) was retrieved from a study of CD8 T cells in Susac syndrome. The J segment lost 0 bases and the V segment lost 5 bases, leaving 4 bases of the junction unmatched. The germline V gene encodes CDR1 SNHLY and CDR2 FYNNEI. This CDR3 region has 15 residues. Broader study findings: TCR sequencing and HLA analysis covered a relatively small number of individuals.

With random hexamers, reverse transcription was performed on 0.5 to 1 ug of RNA. Multiplex PCR with immunoSEQ amplified the TCR beta CDR3 across 54 Vbeta and 13 Jbeta. TCRdb re-analysed the immunoSEQ multiplex PCR reads in MiXCR, keeping a single row per CDR3 protein. The data contain approximately 140,000 distinct CDR3 sequences, over 75% of them singletons. The TEMRA cells underwent FACS enrichment, while the CD8+ and CD4+ T cells underwent negative isolation. Note on this clonotype: Its antigen is not known.

V is TRBV2 and J is TRBJ1-1; TRBD1 agrees at 9 bases. The clonotype comes from a human donor with multiple sclerosis. The sample comprised CD8+ T cells from PBMCs. CDR3 loop: CASSTRQGVNTEAFF. CDR3 in DNA: TGTGCCAGCAGTACACGACAGGGGGTGAACACTGAAGCTTTCTTT.